This T cell receptor (beta chain) originates from a study of PD-L1 blockade in urothelial cancer. Study at large: Patients took up atezolizumab in the mid-2010s at 1,200 mg intravenously every 3 weeks. Individuals in the cohort had been given 0 to 3 earlier chemotherapy regimens.

Comment on this clone: Its antigen is unidentified.

Broader study findings: At 3 weeks on treatment, tumor-associated clones expanded more with durable benefit.

Sequenced by immunoSEQ multiplex PCR; TCRdb stores in-frame clones only, minus some. This sample carries roughly 87,000 clones, around 90% of them seen once, and the ten largest clones take around 5%. Per patient, between 1 and 8 samples were collected at pretreatment and on-treatment time points. The source was PBMCs, collected around atezolizumab (anti-PD-L1) treatment. This clonotype originated in a woman between 70 and 85 years old with urothelial cancer.

CDR3 bases: TGCGCCAGCAGCAACCATCGGGACAGGGGGCGAGAGACCCAGTACTTC. It yields the protein CASSNHRDRGRETQYF. The J gene is TRBJ2-5, the V gene TRBV5-1; 12 bases line up with TRBD1. V trimming: 4 bases; J trimming: 4 bases; junction bases outside the gene matches: 8. The germline CDR1 and CDR2 sequences are SGHRS and YFSETQ. The length of the CDR3 is 16 residues.